These 15 T cell receptor beta chains were all obtained from the same sample, sequenced in a study of beta chain features in type 1 diabetes. The entirety of the isolated RNA underwent reverse transcription, so expressed TCRB transcripts were sequenced. TCRdb's copy holds only in-frame clones and misses some; the assay was immunoSEQ multiplex PCR. Among 250,000 to 350,000 clones listed, around 10% were seen once. The sequenced sample was naive CD4+ T cells from blood. The receptors shown here come from a woman aged 30 to 39 in good health.

The gene calls are TRBV23-1 and TRBJ2-1, with 9 nucleotides matching TRBD1. Being an ORF, TRBV23-1 has a function that is uncertain. V gave up 6 bases and J gave up 6 bases; unmatched junction bases: 9. The CDR3 consists of 15 residues. CDR3 nucleotides: TGCGCCAGCAGGGGGGGGACAGGGCCCTTCAATGAGCAGTTCTTC. Translation: CASRGGTGPFNEQFF.

CDR3 in DNA: TGCGCCAGCAGCCCCGGACAGGGAGTCCTCAGCAATCAGCCCCAGCATTTT. As protein: CASSPGQGVLSNQPQHF. The chain joins TRBV5-1 to TRBJ1-5; 8 positions match TRBD1. Germline trimming cut 4 bases from V and 1 base from J; bases unmatched to any gene: 10. The V gene's germline CDR1 is SGHRS and CDR2 YFSETQ. The CDR3 runs to 17 residues. Complete variable domain (other parts from reference TRBV5-1 and TRBJ1-5): KAGVTQTPRYLIKTRGQQVTLSCSPISGHRSVSWYQQTPGQGLQFLFEYFSETQRNKGNFPGRFSGRQFSNSRSEMNVSTLELGDSALYLCASSPGQGVLSNQPQHFGDGTRLSIL.

This clone was seen a few times. The chain recombines TRBV13 with TRBJ2-1, with TRBD2 matching over 13 bases. Unmatched junction bases numbered 10, after V lost 5 bases and J lost 6 bases. This CDR3 has 17 amino acids. Germline loops: CDR1 PRHDT, CDR2 FYEKMQ (reference sequence). CDR3 loop: CASSPIGLAGEGNEQFF. CDR3 nucleotide sequence: TGTGCCAGCAGCCCTATCGGACTAGCGGGAGAGGGCAATGAGCAGTTCTTC.

This clone was observed a few times. The chain carries TRBV29-1 and TRBJ2-5, with D possibly TRBD2 on 5 matching bases. The CDR3 has 13 residues. Germline loops: CDR1 SQVTM, CDR2 ANQGSEA. V lost 5 bases and J lost 5, with 15 bases in between. The DNA of the CDR3 is TGCAGCGTTCCGGGTGTGGGAGAGGAGACCCAGTACTTC. Translation gives CSVPGVGEETQYF.

This clone was counted a few times. J is TRBJ2-2 and V is TRBV5-4; D may be TRBD1 (5 bases). Germline V gene lookup returns CDR1 SGHNT and CDR2 YYREEE (reference sequence). The length of the CDR3 is 16 residues. Trimming removed 0 bases at V and 4 bases at J, with 13 bases between. The CDR3 DNA reads as TGTGCCAGCAGCTTGGGACAGACGCGAGGCACCGGGGAGCTGTTTTTT. Its translation: CASSLGQTRGTGELFF. The full variable domain, completed using reference TRBV5-4 and TRBJ2-2, is ETGVTQSPTHLIKTRGQQVTLRCSSQSGHNTVSWYQQALGQGPQFIFQYYREEENGRGNFPPRFSGLQFPNYSSELNVNALELDDSALYLCASSLGQTRGTGELFFGEGSRLTVL.

This chain links TRBV5-1 with TRBJ2-3, with 9 bases fitting TRBD2. This CDR3 has 17 residues. The V and J ends lost 0 bases and 1 base, in that order; junction bases with no gene match: 6. Germline CDR1 is SGHRS and CDR2 is YFSETQ. The CDR3 region has the DNA TGCGCCAGCAGCTTGGCCGTAGCGGGAGTCGGCACAGATACGCAGTATTTT. Translating it yields CASSLAVAGVGTDTQYF.

The CDR3 protein is CASSLAGNHHEQYF. CDR3 bases: TGCGCCAGTTCGCTAGCGGGAAATCACCACGAGCAGTACTTC. The rearrangement uses TRBV10-2 and TRBJ2-7, with 9 bases fitting TRBD2. V dropped 9 bases and J dropped 5; count of bases not matched to a gene: 11. The CDR3 loop spans 14 amino acids. CDR1 and CDR2 (germline): WSHSY, SAAADI.

The chain has TRBV18 and TRBJ1-2, with D unresolved. The CDR3 consists of 12 residues. In germline, CDR1 is KGHSH, CDR2 LQKENI. The V and J ends lost 2 bases and 6 bases respectively, with 7 bases between them. The CDR3 spells CASSPGENGYTF. The CDR3 DNA reads as TGTGCCAGCTCACCAGGAGAGAATGGCTACACCTTC.

The V call is TRBV7-3, the J call TRBJ2-1; D is unclear. V lost 1 base and J 6 bases, leaving 13 bases between the germline ends. The germline V gene has CDR1 SGHTA and CDR2 FQGTGA. The CDR3 sequence is 15 residues long. CDR3 in DNA: TGTGCCAGCAGCTTAATGGCGGCAGAAACCAATGAGCAGTTCTTC. Its translation: CASSLMAAETNEQFF.

Only a few counts were recorded for this clone. The V gene is TRBV13, the J gene TRBJ1-2, with D perhaps TRBD1 (5 bases). Germline lookup yields CDR1 PRHDT and CDR2 FYEKMQ (reference sequence). Trimming stripped 7 bases from V and 2 bases from J, with 8 bases between. This CDR3 is built from 12 residues. The CDR3 DNA sequence: TGTGCCAGCACAGGGATGAACTATGGCTACACCTTC. It translates to CASTGMNYGYTF. Full variable domain (missing parts from reference TRBV13 and TRBJ1-2): AAGVIQSPRHLIKEKRETATLKCYPIPRHDTVYWYQQGPGQDPQFLISFYEKMQSDKGSIPDRFSAQQFSDYHSELNMSSLELGDSALYFCASTGMNYGYTFGSGTRLTVV.

J is TRBJ1-1 and V is TRBV7-2; D possibly corresponds to TRBD1 (5 bases). Germline V gives CDR1 SGHTA, CDR2 FQGNSA. The CDR3 consists of 12 residues. V lost 5 bases and J lost 10, with 14 bases in between. CDR3 amino acids: CASSRELGGAFF. The CDR3 DNA sequence: TGTGCCAGCAGCCGGGAGTTGGGGGGAGCTTTCTTT. The entire variable domain, with the rest obtained from reference TRBV7-2 and TRBJ1-1, is as follows: GAGVSQSPSNKVTEKGKDVELRCDPISGHTALYWYRQSLGQGLEFLIYFQGNSAPDKSGLPSDRFSAERTGGSVSTLTIQRTQQEDSAVYLCASSRELGGAFFGQGTRLTVV.

The chain carries TRBV30 and TRBJ1-3; D is possibly TRBD1 (5 bases). The CDR3 has 14 amino acids. Germline CDR1 and CDR2: GTSNPN and SVGIG (reference sequence). Deletions cut 3 bases from V and 3 bases from J, with 12 bases between. The CDR3 sequence: CAWSGGALGNTIYF. The DNA of the CDR3 is TGTGCCTGGAGCGGAGGGGCGCTTGGAAACACCATATATTTT.

Only a few counts were recorded for this clone. In DNA, the CDR3 is TGTGCCTGGGACACCCAAGAGACCCAGTACTTC. Translating gives CAWDTQETQYF. The chain recombines TRBV30 with TRBJ2-5; D is unclear. V lost 5 bases, J lost 1 base, and 5 bases lay in between. This CDR3 has 11 amino acids. Germline assignment: CDR1 GTSNPN and CDR2 SVGIG (reference sequence).

This clone has just a few counts. The chain carries TRBV5-4 and TRBJ2-1, with 8 bases identical to TRBD2. The V gene's germline CDR1 is SGHNT and CDR2 YYREEE (reference sequence). J gave up 1 base and V 0 bases, and 6 bases lay outside the gene matches. The CDR3 spans 17 residues. The chain's CDR3 is CASSLVALADSYNEQFF. CDR3 nucleotide sequence: TGTGCCAGCAGCTTGGTGGCACTAGCGGATTCCTACAATGAGCAGTTCTTC.

The chain employs TRBV6-5 and TRBJ2-7, with a possible D match to TRBD1 (5 bases). The V gene's germline CDR1 is MNHEY and CDR2 SVGAGI. The V gene lost 2 bases and the J gene lost 1 base, with 6 bases spanning the gap. The CDR3 runs to 13 residues. The CDR3 sequence is CASSYQGSYEQYF. Here the CDR3 DNA reads TGTGCCAGCAGTTACCAGGGTTCCTACGAGCAGTACTTC.